The entry below gives a single T cell receptor (beta chain) sequence along with its context. Its matching antigen is unknown. The DNA is omitted, as the CDR3 cannot be located on it reliably, and the CDR3 follows TCRdb's listing. The record originates from a study of breast tumors, draining lymph nodes, adjacent tissues. Study-wide results and limits: Compared with lymph nodes, tumors were less diverse; compared with nontumor tissue, more. Data fit most tumor T cells coming from lymph node, expanding in tumor. Data only fit, rather than demonstrated, lymph node origin of most tumor T cells.

TCRdb reprocessed the multiplex PCR reads via MiXCR and lists one record per CDR3 protein. The table includes approximately 63,000 distinct CDR3 sequences, approximately 62% detected once. Sequencing was performed on breast tumor tissue. This sequence originates from a female donor with breast cancer. Some clones in this sample may be carry-over from other donors' samples.

The CDR3 here is CASSIYLCGVVYYLGEDEQFF. The V gene is TRBV5-1, the J gene TRBJ2-1; the table's TRBD2 call for D was not verified on the DNA. Termini included, the CDR3 measures 21 amino acids. Germline V CDR1 and CDR2: SGHRS, YFSETQ.